The 28 T cell receptor beta chains below were found in one sample sequenced in a study of blood T cell repertoires in COVID-19. Data came from immunoSEQ multiplex PCR; TCRdb stores just in-frame clones and leaves some out. The profile covers under 200,000 clones, with roughly 90% appearing a single time and approximately 0.48% taken by the ten largest. The specimen sequenced was peripheral blood. Receptors were obtained from a man between 45 and 60 years old with acute or convalescent COVID-19.

The chain uses TRBV7-9 and TRBJ1-5; a possible D gene is TRBD1 (5 bases). The CDR3 has 15 amino acids. V lost 5 bases and J lost 0, with 11 bases in between. Germline V gene sequence: CDR1 SEHNR, CDR2 FQNEAQ (reference sequence). In nucleotides, the CDR3 is TGTGCCAGCAGCCCCGGACAACATAGCAATCAGCCCCAGCATTTT. Encoded protein: CASSPGQHSNQPQHF.

This CDR3 reads CASSQNSGEADNSPLHF. The DNA for the CDR3 is TGTGCCAGCTCACAAAACTCCGGTGAAGCGGATAATTCACCCCTCCACTTT. The chain links TRBV18 to TRBJ1-6; unclear D gene. This CDR3 has 17 residues. Trimming removed 4 bases at V and 5 bases at J, with 18 bases between. Germline V gene lookup returns CDR1 KGHSH and CDR2 LQKENI.

The chain has TRBV11-2 and TRBJ2-7, with TRBD1 matching 11 bases. Germline V gene sequence: CDR1 SGHAT, CDR2 FQNNGV. The junction had 6 bases not matched to a gene; V was cut back by 4 bases and J by 4 bases. The length of the CDR3 is 15 residues. Here the CDR3 reads CASSSPGQGVYEQYV. Here the CDR3 DNA reads TGTGCCAGCAGCTCCCCGGGACAGGGGGTGTACGAGCAGTACGTC.

This clone was counted only a few times. The chain joins TRBV28 to TRBJ1-2; no reliable D call. Germline V gene lookup returns CDR1 MDHEN and CDR2 SYDVKM. Trimming stripped 3 bases from V and 2 bases from J, with 16 bases between. The CDR3 is 16 residues long. The CDR3 spells CASSFLSAAGNYGYTF. The CDR3 coding sequence is TGTGCCAGCAGTTTTCTTTCGGCGGCTGGGAACTATGGCTACACCTTC.

This rearrangement joins TRBV28 to TRBJ2-2; 10 nucleotides agree with TRBD1. Germline CDR1 and CDR2: MDHEN and SYDVKM. This CDR3 contains 15 residues. The V and J ends lost 5 bases and 6 bases, in that order; junction bases with no gene match: 6. DNA for the CDR3: TGTGCCAGCAGTCCGACGACAGGGGGCCCCGGGGAGCTGTTTTTT. This sequence encodes CASSPTTGGPGELFF.

The chain combines TRBV28 with TRBJ1-1; possibly TRBD1 for D (6 bases). Trimming took off 4 bases at V and 4 bases at J, with 10 bases between the two ends. The CDR3 spans 13 residues. Per germline, CDR1 MDHEN and CDR2 SYDVKM. The CDR3 DNA sequence: TGTGCCAGCAGTTCACAGGGAACCACTGAAGCTTTCTTT. As protein: CASSSQGTTEAFF. Filled out from reference TRBV28 and TRBJ1-1, the complete variable domain reads DVKVTQSSRYLVKRTGEKVFLECVQDMDHENMFWYRQDPGLGLRLIYFSYDVKMKEKGDIPEGYSVSREKKERFSLILESASTNQTSMYLCASSSQGTTEAFFGQGTRLTVV.

This clone has a handful of counts. The chain employs TRBV10-2 and TRBJ1-2; unclear D gene. This CDR3 comprises 13 residues. The ends were cut back, 4 bases at V and 2 bases at J, with 8 bases in the middle. CDR1 and CDR2 (germline): WSHSY, SAAADI. In DNA form, the CDR3 reads TGCGCCAGCAGTGGTGGCGGCAACTATGGCTACACCTTC. This translates into CASSGGGNYGYTF.

The chain couples TRBV29-1 to TRBJ1-1; D is uncertain. The CDR3 extends over 15 amino acids. Trimming pared 3 bases from V and 4 bases from J, leaving 18 bases between. Germline CDR1 is SQVTM and CDR2 is ANQGSEA. CDR3 sequence: CSVDWEGTKTTEAFF. The CDR3 nucleotides read TGCAGCGTTGACTGGGAGGGAACTAAGACCACTGAAGCTTTCTTT.

The rearrangement joins TRBV19 to TRBJ1-5; the D is unclear. Germline lookup yields CDR1 LNHDA and CDR2 SQIVND (reference sequence). V lost 4 bases to trimming and J lost 7 bases, with 11 bases between them. The CDR3 sequence is 13 residues long. The CDR3 bases are TGTGCCAGTAGTAGCTCCGTCAGGCAGCCCCAGCATTTT. Translated, it gives CASSSSVRQPQHF.

V gene TRBV7-8 combines with J gene TRBJ2-1; D may be TRBD1 (6 bases). With 8 bases removed from V and 6 bases from J, the gap between germline ends came to 17 bases. This CDR3 comprises 14 residues. Per the germline V gene, CDR1 is SGHVS and CDR2 is FQNEAQ. CDR3 sequence (DNA): TGTGCCAGCGGTAAACAGGGTCATATCAATGAGCAGTTCTTC. This codes for CASGKQGHINEQFF.

The rearrangement links TRBV24-1 to TRBJ2-2; tentatively, D is TRBD2 (6 bases). This CDR3 spans 14 amino acids. The V gene lost 7 bases and the J gene lost 2 bases, with 10 bases spanning the gap. Germline CDR1 KGHDR, CDR2 SFDVKD. CDR3 in DNA: TGTGCCACCAGGGGGCGGGACAACACCGGGGAGCTGTTTTTT. Its translation: CATRGRDNTGELFF.

Worth noting for this clone: At one boundary the junction diverges from the germline segment, which might be a read error. The chain employs TRBV7-9 and TRBJ1-2, with a possible D match to TRBD1 (6 bases). CDR3 size: 12 residues. From germline, CDR1 is SEHNR and CDR2 FQNEAQ (reference sequence). CDR3 loop: CASSFLGAELSF. The CDR3 DNA sequence: TGTGCCAGCAGCTTCCTGGGGGCAGAACTCTCCTTC. Drawing the rest from reference TRBV7-9 and TRBJ1-2, the complete variable domain is DTGVSQNPRHKITKRGQNVTFRCDPISEHNRLYWYRQTLGQGPEFLTYFQNEAQLEKSRLLSDRFSAERPKGSFSTLEIQRTEQGDSAMYLCASSFLGAELSFGSGTRLTVV.

V and J are TRBV11-2 and TRBJ2-5; 7 bases map to TRBD1. CDR3 length: 17 residues. Germline V CDR1 and CDR2: SGHAT, FQNNGV. The junction had 18 bases not matched to a gene; V was cut back by 4 bases and J by 7 bases. The CDR3 spells CASSYRTGVAGDGTQYF. The CDR3 region has the DNA TGTGCCAGCAGCTACAGAACAGGGGTGGCCGGGGATGGGACCCAGTACTTC. Full variable domain (remainder filled in from reference TRBV11-2 and TRBJ2-5): EAGVAQSPRYKIIEKRQSVAFWCNPISGHATLYWYQQILGQGPKLLIQFQNNGVVDDSQLPKDRFSAERLKGVDSTLKIQPAKLEDSAVYLCASSYRTGVAGDGTQYFGPGTRLLVL.

V gene TRBV28 combines with J gene TRBJ1-6; 7 nucleotides align to TRBD1. Germline V gene lookup returns CDR1 MDHEN and CDR2 SYDVKM. After removal of 7 bases from V and 6 bases from J, the junction contained 9 bases not matched to a gene. The CDR3 has 15 residues. CDR3 protein: CASTVIQGGNSPLHF. CDR3 in DNA: TGTGCCAGCACCGTTATCCAGGGGGGTAATTCACCCCTCCACTTT.

The chain employs TRBV18 and TRBJ1-6; D call uncertain. V was cut by 6 bases and J by 5 bases, with 14 bases left in between. Germline assignment: CDR1 KGHSH and CDR2 LQKENI. This CDR3 spans 15 amino acids. CDR3 sequence: CASSPIRGDNSPLHF. CDR3 nucleotide sequence: TGTGCCAGCTCCCCCATCCGCGGAGATAATTCACCCCTCCACTTT.

The chain employs TRBV28 and TRBJ2-3; 13 nucleotides align to TRBD2. This CDR3 has 17 residues. The germline V gene has CDR1 MDHEN and CDR2 SYDVKM. The junction had 7 bases not matched to a gene; V was cut back by 5 bases and J by 2 bases. The CDR3 coding sequence is TGTGCCAGCAGTACACTGGGACTAGCGGGGACCACAGATACGCAGTATTTT. Translation: CASSTLGLAGTTDTQYF.

This clone occurred once. V usage is TRBV5-6 and J usage is TRBJ2-1, with 8 bases that match TRBD2. V shed 0 bases and J 9 bases; nucleotides not matched to a gene: 11. The CDR3 runs 16 residues. Germline loops: CDR1 SGHDT, CDR2 YYEEEE. CDR3: CASSLAGGGRIGEQFF. The CDR3, as DNA: TGTGCCAGCAGCTTGGCCGGCGGGGGGCGGATCGGTGAGCAGTTCTTC. Together with reference TRBV5-6 and TRBJ2-1, the CDR3 gives the full variable domain: DAGVTQSPTHLIKTRGQQVTLRCSPKSGHDTVSWYQQALGQGPQFIFQYYEEEERQRGNFPDRFSGHQFPNYSSELNVNALLLGDSALYLCASSLAGGGRIGEQFFGPGTRLTVL.

This rearrangement joins TRBV30 to TRBJ1-2; possible D gene TRBD1, 5 bases. This CDR3 is built from 13 residues. CDR1 and CDR2 (germline): GTSNPN, SVGIG (reference sequence). Trimming cost V 0 bases and J 3 bases, with 8 bases left between them. The CDR3 DNA sequence: TGTGCCTGGAGTGTACAGGCGGACTATGGCTACACCTTC. This translates into CAWSVQADYGYTF.

The chain links TRBV27 to TRBJ1-2; D might be TRBD1 (5 bases). The CDR3 consists of 15 residues. V was trimmed by 6 bases and J by 3 bases, leaving 17 bases between them. Germline V gene lookup returns CDR1 MNHEY and CDR2 SMNVEV (reference sequence). Here the CDR3 DNA reads TGTGCCAGCAGCTCGACCCGGGCAGGGTACTATGGCTACACCTTC. Protein sequence: CASSSTRAGYYGYTF.

CDR3 DNA: TGTGCCTACGCCGTTGGGACTTACACAGATACGCAGTATTTT. Its protein is CAYAVGTYTDTQYF. The genes are TRBV30 and TRBJ2-3; TRBD2 might be the D (6 bases). Germline assignment: CDR1 GTSNPN and CDR2 SVGIG (reference sequence). V shed 7 bases and J shed 2 bases, with 16 bases lying between them. The CDR3 is made up of 14 amino acids.

This clone has a single count. The chain combines TRBV30 with TRBJ2-1, with TRBD2 matching 10 bases. The junction had 4 bases not matched to a gene; V was cut back by 0 bases and J by 5 bases. This CDR3 has 15 amino acids. Germline CDR1 GTSNPN, CDR2 SVGIG (reference sequence). CDR3 protein: CAWSVQAGGNNEQFF. The CDR3 coding sequence is TGTGCCTGGAGTGTACAAGCGGGAGGGAACAATGAGCAGTTCTTC.

J is TRBJ1-1 and V is TRBV2; 7 nucleotides match TRBD1. There are 14 residues in the CDR3. Germline trimming cut 4 bases from V and 5 bases from J; bases unmatched to any gene: 7. CDR1 SNHLY and CDR2 FYNNEI come from the germline V gene. CDR3 DNA sequence: TGTGCCAGCAGTGGGGTCAGGGGGGATACTGAAGCTTTCTTT. It codes for CASSGVRGDTEAFF.

The genes are TRBV30 and TRBJ2-3; D is possibly TRBD1 (6 bases). The V and J ends lost 0 bases and 3 bases respectively, with 7 bases between them. Germline V lookup: CDR1 GTSNPN, CDR2 SVGIG (reference sequence). CDR3 length: 13 amino acids. In DNA, the CDR3 is TGTGCCTGGAGTGTAGGGGGAACAGATACGCAGTATTTT. This translates into CAWSVGGTDTQYF. The whole variable domain, filled in from reference TRBV30 and TRBJ2-3, reads SQTIHQWPATLVQPVGSPLSLECTVEGTSNPNLYWYRQAAGRGLQLLFYSVGIGQISSEVPQNLSASRPQDRQFILSSKKLLLSDSGFYLCAWSVGGTDTQYFGPGTRLTVL.

This chain links TRBV9 with TRBJ2-1; D remains unclear. CDR3 length: 14 residues. The V gene lost 0 bases and the J gene lost 10 bases, with 14 bases spanning the gap. The germline gives CDR1 SGDLS, CDR2 YYNGEE. CDR3 sequence reads: CASSVGGMANEQFF. The DNA for the CDR3 is TGTGCCAGCAGCGTAGGAGGCATGGCCAACGAGCAGTTCTTC.

The V and J genes are TRBV18 and TRBJ1-1, with D possibly matching TRBD1 (5 bases). The germline V gene encodes CDR1 KGHSH and CDR2 LQKENI. This CDR3 region has 16 residues. The V end lost 1 base, the J end lost 3 bases, and 15 bases lay between the germline ends. For the CDR3, the DNA is TGTGCCAGCTCACCACGCGGGGACCGATCACACACTGAAGCTTTCTTT. This codes for CASSPRGDRSHTEAFF.

The chain is built from TRBV5-8 and TRBJ2-1, with 13 bases identical to TRBD2. The ends lost 4 bases at V and 7 bases at J; junction bases unmatched: 5. Per germline, CDR1 SGHTS and CDR2 YDEGEE. The CDR3 extends over 15 amino acids. CDR3 DNA sequence: TGTGCCAGCAGCATGACTAGCGGGAGGCATAATGAGCAGTTCTTC. Translated: CASSMTSGRHNEQFF.

V gene TRBV3-1 (or the pseudogene TRBV3-2) combines with J gene TRBJ1-1; tentatively, D is TRBD1 (5 bases). Trimming removed 4 bases from V and 0 bases from J, with 18 bases in between. Germline loops: CDR1 LGHDT, CDR2 YNNKEL (reference sequence). The CDR3 sequence is 17 residues long. CDR3 nucleotide sequence: TGTGCCAGCAGCCTCGGGGGGGGAAGAGACATGAACACTGAAGCTTTCTTT. Translated: CASSLGGGRDMNTEAFF.

The chain links TRBV19 to TRBJ1-1; no reliable D call. Trimming took 6 bases from V and 2 from J, leaving 13 bases between them. The CDR3 consists of 14 residues. Looked up from germline, CDR1 is LNHDA and CDR2 is SQIVND (reference sequence). The CDR3 protein is CASRKLEGNTEAFF. The CDR3 nucleotides are TGTGCCAGTAGGAAATTGGAGGGCAACACTGAAGCTTTCTTT.